These 7 T cell receptor beta chains originate from one sample sequenced in a study of CD8 T cells in ankylosing spondylitis. TCRdb ran MiXCR on the 5' RACE reads and lists one entry per CDR3 protein. The profile shows roughly 150,000 distinct CDR3 sequences, approximately 9% of them singletons. The sequenced sample was blood, either unsorted or a sorted T cell fraction (not recorded which). All receptors come from a female donor with ankylosing spondylitis or in good health (not recorded which).

This chain links TRBV28 with TRBJ2-2; weak D call: TRBD1 (6 bases). Germline V CDR1 and CDR2: MDHEN, SYDVKM. The V end was cut by 6 bases, the J end by 4 bases, with 12 bases between. The CDR3 has 14 amino acids. CDR3: CASSPTGLTGELFF. The CDR3 bases are TGTGCCAGCAGCCCAACAGGGCTCACCGGGGAGCTGTTTTTT.

Ten or more counts support this clonotype. This chain connects TRBV4-2 to TRBJ1-6; D is undetermined. V was shortened by 5 bases and J by 3 bases, with 8 bases between the two germline ends. The CDR3 sequence is 14 residues long. Germline V lookup: CDR1 LGHNA, CDR2 YNFKEQ. The CDR3 DNA sequence: TGTGCCAGCAGCGTGGTAAACTATAATTCACCCCTCCACTTT. Translated: CASSVVNYNSPLHF.

This clonotype was found many times. V usage is TRBV29-1 and J usage is TRBJ2-3; TRBD2 might be the D (5 bases). The CDR3 consists of 14 residues. The V end was cut by 3 bases, the J end by 0 bases, with 10 bases between. Germline V gives CDR1 SQVTM, CDR2 ANQGSEA. The CDR3, as DNA: TGCAGCGTTGAGGAGGATACGAGCACAGATACGCAGTATTTT. Its translation is CSVEEDTSTDTQYF.

This clonotype was detected ten times or more. The V gene is TRBV4-3, the J gene TRBJ1-1; D not certain. Germline CDR1 LGHNA, CDR2 YSLEER. There are 15 residues in the CDR3. With 0 bases removed from V and 1 base from J, the gap between germline ends came to 9 bases. The CDR3 region is CASSQDNDGNTEAFF. DNA of the CDR3: TGCGCCAGCAGCCAAGATAACGACGGGAACACTGAAGCTTTCTTT.

V usage is TRBV7-3 and J usage is TRBJ2-1; D unclear. The germline V gene has CDR1 SGHTA and CDR2 FQGTGA. Trimming took off 2 bases at V and 9 bases at J, with 11 bases between the two ends. The CDR3 covers 13 residues. The CDR3 nucleotides read TGTGCCAGCAGCTTATCTAATAGGGTTGAGCAGTTCTTC. Its protein product is CASSLSNRVEQFF.

This clonotype was found many times. This chain connects TRBV20-1 to TRBJ2-7; D possibly uses TRBD1 or TRBD2 (5 bases each). CDR1 is DFQATT, CDR2 SNEGSKA, per germline (reference sequence). The CDR3 extends over 13 amino acids. Trimming left V 3 bases short and J 1 base short, with 10 bases between. The CDR3 DNA is TGCAGTGCTAGTCCCGGGACGTCCTACGAGCAGTACTTC. The encoded protein is CSASPGTSYEQYF.

This clonotype was detected only a few times. The chain carries TRBV9 and TRBJ2-1; no firm D call. With 4 bases removed from V and 7 bases from J, the gap between germline ends came to 18 bases. The CDR3 runs to 15 residues. Germline V gene sequence: CDR1 SGDLS, CDR2 YYNGEE. The CDR3 DNA is TGTGCCAGCAGCCCACCCGGTAGGCTAAGGAATGAGCAGTTCTTC. Its protein product is CASSPPGRLRNEQFF.